There are many counts of the clone carrying this T cell receptor (beta chain). This specimen comes from a study of CD8+CD57+ T cells in acquired aplastic anemia. Germline values: CDR1 DFQATT, CDR2 SNEGSKA (reference sequence). CDR3 length: 12 amino acids. V lost 5 bases to trimming and J lost 10 bases, with 15 bases between them. The authors sequenced patients whose flow cytometry had shown CD8+CD57+ cell expansion. Genomic DNA was employed as the template in profiling TCR beta VDJ and CDR3. Each CDR3 protein gets one entry after TCRdb re-called the reads with MiXCR. This table has more than 200,000 distinct CDR3 sequences, roughly 50% appearing once.

The clonotype comes from a human donor with aplastic anemia. The material sequenced was sorted CD4+, CD8+, or CD8+CD57+ T cells (not recorded which) from PBMCs. The genes are TRBV20-1 and TRBJ2-1, with D tentatively TRBD2 (5 bases). The CDR3 spells CSADREGYEQFF. The CDR3 coding sequence is TGCAGTGCTGATCGTGAGGGTTACGAGCAGTTCTTC.